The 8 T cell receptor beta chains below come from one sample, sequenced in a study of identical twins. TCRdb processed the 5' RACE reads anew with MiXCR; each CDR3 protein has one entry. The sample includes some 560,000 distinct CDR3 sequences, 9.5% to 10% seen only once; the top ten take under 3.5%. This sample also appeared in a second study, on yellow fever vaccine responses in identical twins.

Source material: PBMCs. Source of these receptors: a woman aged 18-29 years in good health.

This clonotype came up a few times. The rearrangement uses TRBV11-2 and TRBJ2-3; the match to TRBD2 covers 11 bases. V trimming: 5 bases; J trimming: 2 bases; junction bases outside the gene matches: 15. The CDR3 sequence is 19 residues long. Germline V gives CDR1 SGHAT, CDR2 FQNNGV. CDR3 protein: CASSNPKATSGEPTDTQYF. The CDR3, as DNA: TGTGCCAGCAGCAACCCCAAGGCGACTAGCGGGGAGCCCACAGATACGCAGTATTTT.

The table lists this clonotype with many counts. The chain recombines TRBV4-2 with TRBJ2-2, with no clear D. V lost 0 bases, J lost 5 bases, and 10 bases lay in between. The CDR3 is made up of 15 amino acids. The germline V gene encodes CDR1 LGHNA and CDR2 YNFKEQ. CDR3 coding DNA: TGTGCCAGCAGCCAAGATCTGCTGAATACCGGGGAGCTGTTTTTT. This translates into CASSQDLLNTGELFF.

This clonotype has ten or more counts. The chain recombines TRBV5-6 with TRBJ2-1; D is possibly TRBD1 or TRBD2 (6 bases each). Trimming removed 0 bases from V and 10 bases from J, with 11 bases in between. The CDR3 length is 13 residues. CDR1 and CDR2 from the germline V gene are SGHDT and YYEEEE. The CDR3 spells CASSLVSGAEQFF. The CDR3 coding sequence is TGTGCCAGCAGCTTGGTTTCGGGGGCCGAGCAGTTCTTC.

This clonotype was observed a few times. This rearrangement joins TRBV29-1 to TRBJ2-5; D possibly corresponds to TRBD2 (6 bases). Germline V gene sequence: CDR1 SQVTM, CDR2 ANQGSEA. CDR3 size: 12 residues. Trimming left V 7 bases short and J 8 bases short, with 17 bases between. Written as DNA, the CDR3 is TGCAGCGCCTCGGGACTCAAGGACACCCAGTACTTC. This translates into CSASGLKDTQYF.

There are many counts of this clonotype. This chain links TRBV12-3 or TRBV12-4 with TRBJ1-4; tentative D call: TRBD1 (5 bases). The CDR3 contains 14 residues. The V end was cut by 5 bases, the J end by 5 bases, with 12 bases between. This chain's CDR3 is CASSAGPINEKLFF. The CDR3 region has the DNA TGTGCCAGCAGTGCGGGACCGATAAATGAAAAACTGTTTTTT.

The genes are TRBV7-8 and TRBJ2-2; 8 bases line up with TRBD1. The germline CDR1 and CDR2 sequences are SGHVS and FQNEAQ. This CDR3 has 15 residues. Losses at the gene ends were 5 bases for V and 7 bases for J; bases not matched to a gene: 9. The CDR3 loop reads CASSHRTGSVGELFF. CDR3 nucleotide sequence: TGTGCCAGCAGCCACCGGACAGGGTCTGTCGGGGAGCTGTTTTTT.

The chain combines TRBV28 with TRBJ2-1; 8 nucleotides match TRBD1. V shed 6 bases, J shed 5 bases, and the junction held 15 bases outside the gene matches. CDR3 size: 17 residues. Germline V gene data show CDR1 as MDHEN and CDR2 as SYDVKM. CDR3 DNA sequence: TGTGCCAGCAGCACCCCGGACAGGGCGCCTGTCAACAATGAGCAGTTCTTC. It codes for CASSTPDRAPVNNEQFF.

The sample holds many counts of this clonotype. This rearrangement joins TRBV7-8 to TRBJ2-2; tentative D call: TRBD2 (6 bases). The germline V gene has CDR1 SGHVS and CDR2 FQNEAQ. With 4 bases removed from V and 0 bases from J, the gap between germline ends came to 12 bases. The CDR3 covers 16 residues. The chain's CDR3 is CASSSRDFPNTGELFF. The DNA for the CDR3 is TGTGCCAGCAGCTCGCGGGACTTTCCGAACACCGGGGAGCTGTTTTTT.